This T cell receptor (beta chain) emerged from a study of T cell responses to AZD1222 COVID-19 vaccine. Study context: Second-dose intervals near 4 or 12 weeks were combined.

The CDR3 has 12 amino acids. The V gene lost 4 bases and the J gene lost 5 bases, with 8 bases spanning the gap. Germline values: CDR1 LGHDT, CDR2 YNNKEL (reference sequence). As concerns this clone: Antigen: not known.

Study-wide results and caveats: Within unmutated variant regions lay the reported targets of nearly half of spike-specific TCRs. A rise in Spike-specific TCR breadth and depth followed two AZD1222 doses.

TCRdb's table, derived via immunoSEQ multiplex PCR, lists solely in-frame clones and lacks some. The data contain over 90,000 clones, roughly 86% of them singletons. This specimen consisted of peripheral blood, obtained on day 0 of AZD1222 vaccination. The chain recombines TRBV3-1 (or the pseudogene TRBV3-2) with TRBJ2-5, with D possibly being TRBD1 or TRBD2 (5 bases each). The TCR was taken from an adult in good health. CDR3 region: CASSPGPETQYF. DNA of the CDR3: TGTGCCAGCAGCCCGGGACCGGAGACCCAGTACTTC.